What follows are 15 T cell receptor beta chains derived from one specimen sequenced in a study of control samples from healthy donors and cancer patients. Measured with immunoSEQ multiplex PCR; TCRdb has only the in-frame clones, and not every one. Of tens of thousands of clones listed, 84% are singletons. The source material was PBMCs. The receptors derive from a woman aged 50 to 60 with lung cancer.

The CDR3 spells CAISWTGEPEAFF. CDR3 nucleotide sequence: TGTGCCATCAGTTGGACAGGGGAGCCTGAAGCTTTCTTT. V gene TRBV10-3 combines with J gene TRBJ1-1; 9 bases are shared with TRBD1. V was clipped by 5 bases and J by 6 bases; unmatched bases: 4. Germline loops: CDR1 ENHRY, CDR2 SYGVKD. This CDR3 is 13 amino acids long.

J is TRBJ2-1 and V is TRBV29-1, with D possibly matching TRBD2 (6 bases). The CDR3 consists of 11 residues. Germline assignment: CDR1 SQVTM and CDR2 ANQGSEA. Trimming cost V 6 bases and J 10 bases, with 13 bases left between them. This CDR3 reads CSVPGDREQFF. The CDR3 DNA reads TGCAGCGTCCCGGGGGACCGGGAGCAGTTCTTC.

V is TRBV5-6 and J is TRBJ1-1; D may be TRBD1 (5 bases). This CDR3 is built from 15 residues. Germline CDR1 and CDR2: SGHDT and YYEEEE. Trimming removed 3 bases at V and 1 base at J, with 13 bases between. CDR3 nucleotide sequence: TGTGCCAGCAGCTCCCGACAGCTGGGGAACACTGAAGCTTTCTTT. Protein product: CASSSRQLGNTEAFF. The whole variable domain, filled in from reference TRBV5-6 and TRBJ1-1, reads DAGVTQSPTHLIKTRGQQVTLRCSPKSGHDTVSWYQQALGQGPQFIFQYYEEEERQRGNFPDRFSGHQFPNYSSELNVNALLLGDSALYLCASSSRQLGNTEAFFGQGTRLTVV.

The table lists this clone with a count of one. V gene TRBV5-1 combines with J gene TRBJ1-2; D is perhaps TRBD1 (5 bases). V lost 5 bases and J lost 1, with 12 bases in between. Per the germline V gene, CDR1 is SGHRS and CDR2 is YFSETQ. The CDR3 sequence is 14 residues long. The CDR3: CASSRETVNYGYTF. The DNA for the CDR3 is TGCGCCAGCAGTAGGGAGACAGTTAACTATGGCTACACCTTC. The entire variable domain, with the rest obtained from reference TRBV5-1 and TRBJ1-2, is as follows: KAGVTQTPRYLIKTRGQQVTLSCSPISGHRSVSWYQQTPGQGLQFLFEYFSETQRNKGNFPGRFSGRQFSNSRSEMNVSTLELGDSALYLCASSRETVNYGYTFGSGTRLTVV.

The chain recombines TRBV4-2 with TRBJ1-1; D uncertain. CDR3 size: 11 residues. V was cut by 5 bases and J by 9 bases, with 10 bases left in between. Looked up from germline, CDR1 is LGHNA and CDR2 is YNFKEQ. This CDR3 is CASSFETKAFF. The CDR3 DNA reads TGTGCCAGCAGCTTCGAGACGAAAGCTTTCTTT.

In its sample, this clone was seen a few times. The CDR3 region is CASSLSAGNTEAFF. In DNA, the CDR3 is TGTGCCAGCAGCTTATCTGCGGGGAACACTGAAGCTTTCTTT. This chain connects TRBV7-3 to TRBJ1-1; D remains unclear. CDR3 length equals 14 residues. V was clipped by 2 bases and J by 1 base, with 8 bases between them. Germline assignment: CDR1 SGHTA and CDR2 FQGTGA.

This chain joins TRBV4-3 and TRBJ2-1; D possibly corresponds to TRBD2 (6 bases). Germline CDR1 reads LGHNA; CDR2 reads YSLEER. This CDR3 has 15 amino acids. V lost 0 bases, J lost 7 bases, and 13 bases lay in between. The CDR3 is CASSQEREVDNEQFF. For the CDR3, the DNA is TGCGCCAGCAGCCAAGAAAGGGAGGTAGATAATGAGCAGTTCTTC.

This rearrangement joins TRBV6-4 to TRBJ2-1; D not certain. From germline, CDR1 is MRHNA and CDR2 SNTAGT. The CDR3 covers 13 residues. V was shortened by 8 bases and J by 7 bases, with 15 bases between the two germline ends. The CDR3 DNA reads as TGTGCCAGCTCCGGAGACCTTCCTAATGAGCAGTTCTTC. Translation gives CASSGDLPNEQFF.

This chain links TRBV29-1 with TRBJ1-2; D is ambiguous. CDR1 SQVTM and CDR2 ANQGSEA come from the germline V gene. Trimming left V 6 bases short and J 5 bases short, with 13 bases between. This CDR3 has 12 residues. CDR3 bases: TGCAGCGTGAAGTGGTCCCCATATGGCTACACCTTC. This gives the protein CSVKWSPYGYTF.

This chain links TRBV11-3 with TRBJ2-5; D call uncertain. The V gene lost 2 bases and the J gene lost 2 bases, with 12 bases spanning the gap. CDR3 size: 15 residues. CDR1 is SGHNT, CDR2 YENEEA, per germline. The CDR3 nucleotides read TGTGCCAGCAGCTTAAGGCTGTCTCAGCAAGAGACCCAGTACTTC. Translated: CASSLRLSQQETQYF.

The rearrangement links TRBV30 to TRBJ2-5; 7 bases line up with TRBD2. J lost 4 bases, V lost 0 bases, and 2 bases had no gene match. CDR3 size: 13 residues. The V gene's germline CDR1 is GTSNPN and CDR2 SVGIG (reference sequence). Here the CDR3 reads CAWSVWGGETQYF. CDR3 DNA sequence: TGTGCCTGGAGTGTTTGGGGGGGAGAGACCCAGTACTTC. Combining the CDR3 with reference TRBV30 and TRBJ2-5 gives the whole variable domain SQTIHQWPATLVQPVGSPLSLECTVEGTSNPNLYWYRQAAGRGLQLLFYSVGIGQISSEVPQNLSASRPQDRQFILSSKKLLLSDSGFYLCAWSVWGGETQYFGPGTRLLVL.

In nucleotides, the CDR3 is TGTGCCAGCAGCCAAGACGGCCGCGAGCAGTTCTTC. It encodes CASSQDGREQFF. The V gene is TRBV3-1 (or the pseudogene TRBV3-2), the J gene TRBJ2-1; D is unclear. Germline values: CDR1 LGHDT, CDR2 YNNKEL (reference sequence). The CDR3 has 12 residues. V was pared by 0 bases and J by 10 bases, with 7 bases between.

This clone was counted a single time. This chain uses TRBV4-3 with TRBJ2-5; D call uncertain. This CDR3 is built from 14 residues. Germline values: CDR1 LGHNA, CDR2 YSLEER. Deletions cut 0 bases from V and 5 bases from J, with 10 bases between. The CDR3 region is CASSQDPLGETQYF. CDR3 bases: TGCGCCAGCAGCCAAGATCCCCTGGGGGAGACCCAGTACTTC.

This clone was observed once. This chain links TRBV4-1 with TRBJ2-2; 8 nucleotides line up with TRBD1. Germline assignment: CDR1 MGHRA and CDR2 YSYEKL. The CDR3 has 16 amino acids. V gave up 5 bases and J gave up 4 bases; unmatched junction bases: 9. DNA of the CDR3: TGCGCCAGCAGCTTAACCAGGGGGCTAGGCACCGGGGAGCTGTTTTTT. This codes for CASSLTRGLGTGELFF.

The sample holds a few counts of this clone. The identical CDR3 is also encoded by other nucleotide sequences in the sample. The chain employs TRBV19 and TRBJ1-5; no clear D. The CDR3 is made up of 14 amino acids. The V and J ends lost 1 base and 2 bases respectively, with 6 bases between them. Germline V gene sequence: CDR1 LNHDA, CDR2 SQIVND (reference sequence). The CDR3: CASSIGGRNQPQHF. The CDR3 DNA follows: TGTGCCAGTAGTATAGGAGGCCGCAATCAGCCCCAGCATTTT.